Sequencing of this T cell receptor (beta chain) was carried out in a study of STAT3 mutations in large granular lymphocyte leukemia. About the study: Approximately 40% of treated T-LGLL patients showed hematologic response to immunosuppression.

The germline CDR1 and CDR2 sequences are SGHRS and YFSETQ. CDR3 length equals 14 residues. The ends lost 2 bases at V and 0 bases at J; junction bases unmatched: 1. Remarks on this clone: The antigen is unknown.

Study-wide results and caveats: No sample exists from the first appearance of each clone. In T-cell large granular lymphocyte leukemia, about half of patients showed multiple immunodominant subclonotypes.

Around 40,000 productive templates were obtained per sample on average. Only in-frame clones appear in the TCRdb table, and some are missing; sequencing was by immunoSEQ multiplex PCR. The data contain some 13,000 clones, approximately 85% of them singletons. The J gene is TRBJ1-1, the V gene TRBV5-1; 7 nucleotides agree with TRBD1. Sequencing was carried out using PBMCs. The origin of this receptor is a human donor with T large granular lymphocyte leukemia. Some clones in this sample may be carry-over from other donors' samples. CDR3: CASSFDRVNTEAFF. As DNA, the CDR3 is TGCGCCAGCAGCTTCGACAGGGTGAACACTGAAGCTTTCTTT.